Each of the 19 T cell receptor beta chains below was sequenced from the same sample in a study of cytomegalovirus exposure and HLA in healthy donors (dated by TCRdb to 2016 to 2017). Receptor amplification or capture employed the immunoSEQ multiplex PCR assay. The multiplex PCR relied on a mix of 60 forward primers for TCR Vbeta segments and 13 reverse primers for TCR Jbeta segments. As stored in TCRdb, this immuneACCESS dataset retains in-frame rearrangements with V and J assigned. A fraction of the clones does not appear; measured against another copy, unresolved V genes explain less than half of the discrepancy, and the remainder lacks a known reason. This sample has some 180,000 clones in its table, and about 69% of those were observed once. The top ten constitute 2.9% of the sample. The sequencing sample was made of PBMCs. The receptor source for this set is a male donor in good health and CMV-seronegative.

The genes are TRBV6-6 and TRBJ1-2; tentative D call: TRBD1 (5 bases). The germline V and J ends were trimmed by 6 bases and 8 bases, with 16 bases remaining between them. The CDR3 runs to 13 residues. Germline-derived CDR1 and CDR2 are MNHNY and SVGAGI (reference sequence). CDR3 bases: TGTGCCAGCAGCCCCTTGGCAGGGAACGGCTACACCTTC. Its translation: CASSPLAGNGYTF.

This clone was seen once. The V call is TRBV28, the J call TRBJ2-5, with 8 nucleotides matching TRBD1. With V trimmed by 6 bases and J by 5 bases, 5 bases remained unmatched. The V gene's germline CDR1 is MDHEN and CDR2 SYDVKM. The CDR3 runs to 13 residues. The CDR3 is CASRTGASETQYF. In DNA form, the CDR3 reads TGTGCCAGCAGGACAGGGGCAAGTGAGACCCAGTACTTC.

The chain carries TRBV6-1 and TRBJ1-1, with a weak D call TRBD1 (6 bases). CDR3 length: 15 residues. Germline V CDR1 and CDR2: MNHNS, SASEGT. Deletions cut 5 bases from V and 2 bases from J, with 15 bases between. The CDR3 DNA is TGTGCCAGCAGTCCCAGGCCAGGGGTCAACACTGAAGCTTTCTTT. Translating it yields CASSPRPGVNTEAFF.

The genes are TRBV6-4 and TRBJ1-5, with 8 bases aligning to TRBD1. Trimming took 4 bases from V and 7 from J; bases not matched to a gene: 6. This CDR3 spans 14 amino acids. Germline V gene data show CDR1 as MRHNA and CDR2 as SNTAGT. As DNA, the CDR3 is TGTGCCAGCAGTGGGGAACAGGGGGACCAGCCCCAGCATTTT. Residues: CASSGEQGDQPQHF.

This clone was seen only once. This CDR3 is CASSLAGGEGYGYTF. DNA of the CDR3: TGTGCCAGCAGCTTAGCAGGGGGCGAGGGCTATGGCTACACCTTC. This rearrangement joins TRBV7-6 to TRBJ1-2; 7 bases are a match to TRBD1. This CDR3 is built from 15 residues. The germline gives CDR1 SGHVS, CDR2 FNYEAQ. The junction had 5 bases not matched to a gene; V was cut back by 0 bases and J by 4 bases.

The chain joins TRBV6-6 to TRBJ1-2; maybe TRBD1 (6 bases). This CDR3 contains 12 residues. Trimming pared 5 bases from V and 4 bases from J, leaving 8 bases between. CDR1 MNHNY and CDR2 SVGAGI come from the germline V gene (reference sequence). The CDR3 here is CASSQQGYGYTF. As DNA, the CDR3 is TGTGCCAGCAGTCAACAGGGCTATGGCTACACCTTC.

The rearrangement uses TRBV28 and TRBJ2-7, with 9 bases matching TRBD2. This CDR3 comprises 15 residues. Germline-derived CDR1 and CDR2 are MDHEN and SYDVKM. Trimming cost V 5 bases and J 4 bases; bases outside gene matches: 9. CDR3 sequence: CASSPFQGLAYEQYF. The CDR3 DNA reads TGTGCCAGCAGTCCCTTTCAGGGACTAGCTTACGAGCAGTACTTC.

This clone was seen a handful of times. An end of the junction differs from the germline gene, which may be a read error. J is TRBJ2-1 and V is TRBV7-9; the match to TRBD2 covers 10 bases. The CDR3 contains 15 residues. Germline CDR1 reads SEHNR; CDR2 reads FQNEAQ (reference sequence). CDR3 loop: CSSSRSGGEYNEQFF. In DNA form, the CDR3 reads TGTTCCAGCAGCAGAAGCGGGGGGGAATACAATGAGCAGTTCTTC. Complete variable domain (other parts from reference TRBV7-9 and TRBJ2-1): DTGVSQNPRHKITKRGQNVTFRCDPISEHNRLYWYRQTLGQGPEFLTYFQNEAQLEKSRLLSDRFSAERPKGSFSTLEIQRTEQGDSAMYLCSSSRSGGEYNEQFFGPGTRLTVL.

The chain employs TRBV13 and TRBJ2-7, with a weak D call TRBD2 (5 bases). Germline lookup yields CDR1 PRHDT and CDR2 FYEKMQ (reference sequence). The CDR3 length is 13 residues. V lost 2 bases, J lost 5 bases, and 10 bases lay in between. CDR3 residues: CASSLPPGNEQYF. The CDR3 coding sequence is TGTGCCAGCAGCTTACCACCGGGAAACGAGCAGTACTTC.

Worth noting for this clone: The junction does not match germline at one end; this may be a read error. Other DNA sequences in this specimen translate into the identical CDR3. The V and J genes are TRBV6-1 and TRBJ2-7; D unresolved. The CDR3 is 13 residues long. Germline V gene lookup returns CDR1 MNHNS and CDR2 SASEGT. The CDR3 loop is CAIFRDTSYEQYF. CDR3 DNA: TGTGCCATTTTTCGAGACACCTCCTATGAGCAGTACTTC.

The V call is TRBV7-3, the J call TRBJ2-5; D uncertain. Per the germline V gene, CDR1 is SGHTA and CDR2 is FQGTGA. This CDR3 comprises 17 residues. The ends were cut back, 4 bases at V and 3 bases at J, with 21 bases in the middle. The CDR3 bases are TGTGCCAGCAGCTCATTATTCCCTCCAGGTACCAAAGAGACCCAGTACTTC. The encoded protein is CASSSLFPPGTKETQYF.

This sequence joins TRBV18 and TRBJ1-6; TRBD1 agrees at 7 bases. Losses at the gene ends were 4 bases for V and 0 bases for J; bases not matched to a gene: 3. The length of the CDR3 is 16 residues. CDR1 and CDR2 (germline): KGHSH, LQKENI. The chain's CDR3 is CASSRGTDSYNSPLHF. CDR3 bases: TGTGCCAGCTCACGAGGGACAGACTCCTATAATTCACCCCTCCACTTT. The variable domain in full, completed from reference TRBV18 and TRBJ1-6, reads NAGVMQNPRHLVRRRGQEARLRCSPMKGHSHVYWYRQLPEEGLKFMVYLQKENIIDESGMPKERFSAEFPKEGPSILRIQQVVRGDSAAYFCASSRGTDSYNSPLHFGNGTRLTVT.

The gene calls are TRBV18 and TRBJ2-7; D is possibly TRBD1 (5 bases). The germline V gene has CDR1 KGHSH and CDR2 LQKENI. The V end was cut by 1 base, the J end by 2 bases, with 12 bases between. This CDR3 contains 15 residues. The CDR3 DNA is TGTGCCAGCTCACCACGGCCGTGGGGCACCTACGAGCAGTACTTC. This sequence encodes CASSPRPWGTYEQYF.

The chain combines TRBV6-5 with TRBJ2-3; D is possibly TRBD1 (6 bases). V lost 7 bases to trimming and J lost 4 bases, with 15 bases between them. Per germline, CDR1 MNHEY and CDR2 SVGAGI. This CDR3 region has 14 residues. CDR3: CASTLTGNPDTQYF. CDR3 coding DNA: TGTGCCAGCACCCTCACAGGGAACCCAGATACGCAGTATTTT.

The chain employs TRBV2 and TRBJ2-2; 8 nucleotides agree with TRBD1. Germline V gene data show CDR1 as SNHLY and CDR2 as FYNNEI. Germline trimming cut 4 bases from V and 7 bases from J; bases unmatched to any gene: 2. This CDR3 spans 13 amino acids. The CDR3 reads CASSGTGNGELFF. DNA of the CDR3: TGTGCCAGCAGTGGGACAGGGAACGGGGAGCTGTTTTTT.

This clone was counted between two and nine times. At one boundary the junction diverges from the germline segment, which might be a read error. The chain couples TRBV7-9 to TRBJ1-2; D may be TRBD1 (5 bases). Looked up from germline, CDR1 is SEHNR and CDR2 is FQNEAQ (reference sequence). This CDR3 has 15 residues. This CDR3 is CSSSRGGGVDYGYTF. The DNA of the CDR3 is TGTTCCAGCAGCCGCGGGGGGGGAGTCGACTATGGCTACACCTTC.

This chain connects TRBV19 to TRBJ2-7; D is unresolved. V lost 3 bases to trimming and J lost 4 bases, with 13 bases between them. This CDR3 contains 14 residues. CDR1 and CDR2 (germline): LNHDA, SQIVND (reference sequence). CDR3 residues: CASSIGQAAYEQYF. Written as DNA, the CDR3 is TGTGCCAGTAGTATTGGGCAGGCCGCTTACGAGCAGTACTTC.

The chain recombines TRBV7-3 with TRBJ2-1; D remains ambiguous. V was trimmed by 4 bases and J by 6 bases, leaving 13 bases between them. The CDR3 consists of 14 residues. CDR1 is SGHTA and CDR2 is FQGTGA in the germline V gene. The CDR3 DNA sequence: TGTGCCAGCAGCTCAAACCCCGAGTCCAATGAGCAGTTCTTC. Its protein is CASSSNPESNEQFF.

In regard to this clone: The sample contains more than one DNA sequence encoding this CDR3. This rearrangement joins TRBV6-6 to TRBJ1-1, with D possibly TRBD1 on 5 matching bases. Germline V gives CDR1 MNHNY, CDR2 SVGAGI (reference sequence). This CDR3 is 11 amino acids long. Trimming took 6 bases from V and 5 from J, leaving 7 bases between them. The CDR3 spells CASRQGTEAFF. For the CDR3, the DNA is TGTGCCAGCAGGCAGGGTACTGAAGCTTTCTTT.